These T cell receptor beta chains were read from a single sample in a study of blood T cell repertoires in COVID-19. The protocol was immunoSEQ multiplex PCR, while the TCRdb copy is restricted to in-frame clones and leaves out a portion. The repertoire has roughly 120,000 clones, 90% of them found once; the top ten carry about 1%. Material: peripheral blood. Source of these receptors: a human donor in a cohort sampled during active COVID-19. CDR3s include the opening cysteine and the closing phenylalanine or tryptophan. D genes are given only for firm matches. Clone sizes are given selectively: once, few, many, or a class where the clone is expanded.

d_gene,j_gene,v_gene,abundance,CDR3aa,CDR3nt
-,TRBJ2-2,TRBV21-1,-,CASINGTSGRTNTGELFF,TGTGCCAGCATCAACGGAACTAGCGGGAGGACGAACACCGGGGAGCTGTTTTTT
TRBD1,TRBJ2-7,TRBV4-3,once,CASSHRTGYEQYF,TGCGCCAGCAGCCACCGGACAGGGTACGAGCAGTACTTC
TRBD1,TRBJ2-7,TRBV10-1,-,CASTPDRAIDEQYF,TGCGCCAGCACCCCGGACAGGGCGATTGACGAGCAGTACTTC
TRBD2,TRBJ2-3,TRBV6-2/TRBV6-3,-,CASSYSRGREARTDTQYF,TGTGCCAGCAGTTACTCACGGGGGAGGGAGGCCCGCACAGATACGCAGTATTTT
TRBD2,TRBJ2-1,TRBV7-9,-,CASSLTSGLYNEQFF,TGTGCCAGCAGCTTAACTAGCGGGTTGTACAATGAGCAGTTCTTC
TRBD1,TRBJ2-1,TRBV27,-,CASSLGAGGNDEQFF,TGTGCCAGCAGCCTTGGAGCAGGGGGCAACGATGAGCAGTTCTTC
-,TRBJ1-3,TRBV5-4,-,CASSAGLSSGNTIYF,TGTGCCAGCAGCGCGGGACTATCGTCTGGAAACACCATATATTTT
-,TRBJ2-7,TRBV6-5,-,CASIGDYEQYF,TGTGCCAGCATCGGAGACTACGAGCAGTACTTC
-,TRBJ1-5,TRBV5-1,-,CASSLSGYSNQPQHF,TGCGCCAGCAGCTTGTCAGGTTATAGCAATCAGCCCCAGCATTTT
-,TRBJ2-3,TRBV10-3,-,CAISSTGYTDTQYF,TGTGCCATCAGTTCTACAGGGTACACAGATACGCAGTATTTT
TRBD2,TRBJ2-5,TRBV4-2,-,CASSQNPAGRETQYF,TGTGCCAGCAGCCAAAACCCAGCGGGGCGAGAGACCCAGTACTTC
TRBD1,TRBJ1-4,TRBV9,-,CASSPRGGRGVEKLFF,TGTGCCAGCAGCCCCCGCGGTGGCAGGGGGGTTGAAAAACTGTTTTTT
-,TRBJ2-3,TRBV5-1,-,CASSPAGLIASDTQYF,TGCGCCAGCAGCCCGGCGGGACTTATCGCGTCAGATACGCAGTATTTT
-,TRBJ2-5,TRBV29-1,-,CSGSGGVKRTQYF,TGCAGCGGTTCGGGGGGCGTCAAGAGAACCCAGTACTTC